This entry features one T cell receptor beta chain sequence. Using immunoSEQ multiplex PCR, the repertoire was profiled, and TCRdb retains in-frame clones only, with some absent. The sample has 120,000 or so clones, about 85% seen once. This sample is part of a study of blood T cell repertoires in COVID-19. Overall study context: Nucleic acid was either cDNA or gDNA, and it came from T cells, B-cell-depleted T cells, or PBMCs.

CDR1 KGHSH and CDR2 LQKENI come from the germline V gene. V was clipped by 6 bases and J by 3 bases; unmatched bases: 5. The CDR3 covers 13 residues. This sequence joins TRBV18 and TRBJ2-7; 7 bases agree with TRBD2. The source of this sequence is a woman older than 75 with acute or convalescent COVID-19. The sequenced material came from peripheral blood. The CDR3 sequence is CASSEGTIYEQYF. The CDR3 DNA reads as TGTGCCAGCTCGGAAGGGACTATCTACGAGCAGTACTTC.